The 26 T cell receptor beta chains below come from one sample, sequenced in a study of vaccination and CD4 T cells after COVID-19. Sample treatment: roughly ten-day PBMC culture with coronavirus spike peptide pools or control peptides (ViraFEST assay). The Oncomine TCR Beta short-read assay was what sequenced the DNA obtained from cultured CD4+ T cells. TCRdb ran MiXCR on the PCR reads and lists one entry per CDR3 protein. In the table there are 11,000 to 15,000 distinct CDR3 sequences, roughly three fifths of which are singletons. These receptors have no identified antigens. Sample: CD4+ T cells from blood, cultured in vitro. The source of these receptors is a human donor who had recovered from COVID-19.

This sequence joins TRBV6-1 and TRBJ2-5; 10 nucleotides match TRBD2. The CDR3 totals 15 residues. Trimming removed 6 bases from V and 1 base from J; junction bases left unmatched: 5. Germline CDR1 reads MNHNS; CDR2 reads SASEGT. The CDR3 region has the DNA TGTGCCAGCAGACGGAGGACTAGCGGCCAAGAGACCCAGTACTTC. It specifies CASRRRTSGQETQYF.

Comments on this clonotype: The junction and the germline gene differ at one end; a read error may be behind it. DNA for the CDR3: TGTGCCAGCAGCCCCCGGGCTAGGGGTGGTTTGCTCTTC. This sequence encodes CASSPRARGGLLF. The genes are TRBV3-1 and TRBJ2-1, with D possibly TRBD1 on 5 matching bases. The CDR3 sequence is 13 residues long. Germline CDR1 reads LGHDT; CDR2 reads YNNKEL (reference sequence).

The chain uses TRBV5-6 and TRBJ1-1; D unresolved. Germline V gene lookup returns CDR1 SGHDT and CDR2 YYEEEE. The CDR3 runs to 15 residues. Trimming cost V 4 bases and J 0 bases, with 13 bases left between them. The chain's CDR3 is CASSPQPVMNTEAFF. The DNA for the CDR3 is TGTGCCAGCAGCCCCCAGCCCGTTATGAACACTGAAGCTTTCTTT.

This rearrangement joins TRBV5-5 to TRBJ2-5; 8 nucleotides line up with TRBD2. Germline V gene data show CDR1 as SGHKS and CDR2 as YYEKEE (reference sequence). The CDR3 covers 16 residues. V was clipped by 6 bases and J by 4 bases; unmatched bases: 14. The CDR3 spells CASTDTREVFGETQYF. DNA for the CDR3: TGTGCCAGCACCGACACGCGGGAGGTGTTCGGAGAGACCCAGTACTTC.

The V and J genes are TRBV12-3 or TRBV12-4 and TRBJ2-1; TRBD1 aligns across 8 bases. Germline trimming cut 6 bases from V and 10 bases from J; bases unmatched to any gene: 8. The CDR3 spans 13 residues. CDR3 DNA: TGTGCCAGCAGACGGACAGGGAGGTGGGAGCAGTTCTTC. Its translation is CASRRTGRWEQFF.

The CDR3 nucleotides read TGCAGTGCTAGACTCTGGCGGGACCAGAACACCGGGGAGCTGTTTTTT. It encodes CSARLWRDQNTGELFF. The gene calls are TRBV20-1 and TRBJ2-2; D may be TRBD2 (6 bases). The CDR3 sequence is 16 residues long. Germline values: CDR1 DFQATT, CDR2 SNEGSKA (reference sequence). The germline V and J ends were trimmed by 2 bases and 1 base, with 14 bases remaining between them.

This clonotype showed up just a few times. The rearrangement joins TRBV2 to TRBJ1-2; D uncertain. The CDR3 runs 14 residues. The V and J ends lost 1 base and 4 bases respectively, with 10 bases between them. Per the germline V gene, CDR1 is SNHLY and CDR2 is FYNNEI. As DNA, the CDR3 is TGTGCCAGCAGTGAAGATCCGGTATTCTATGGCTACACCTTC. Its protein is CASSEDPVFYGYTF.

The V and J genes are TRBV30 and TRBJ2-4; the match to TRBD2 covers 9 bases. V lost 2 bases and J lost 5; bases outside the gene matches: 10. This CDR3 comprises 16 residues. Germline CDR1 is GTSNPN and CDR2 is SVGIG (reference sequence). The CDR3 loop is CAWSSSGRRIQNIQYF. The DNA of the CDR3 is TGTGCCTGGAGTTCGAGCGGGAGGAGGATACAAAACATTCAGTACTTC.

This sequence joins TRBV7-9 and TRBJ2-2, with 8 bases aligning to TRBD2. With 5 bases clipped from V and 9 bases from J, the junction kept 8 bases outside the gene matches. CDR1 is SEHNR and CDR2 is FQNEAQ in the germline V gene (reference sequence). There are 14 residues in the CDR3. CDR3 loop: CASSRERERRELFF. The CDR3 DNA follows: TGTGCCAGCAGCAGAGAGCGGGAGAGAAGGGAGCTGTTTTTT.

The V call is TRBV7-3, the J call TRBJ2-7, with D possibly TRBD1 on 7 matching bases. The CDR3 loop spans 15 amino acids. V was shortened by 8 bases and J by 1 base, with 18 bases between the two germline ends. Germline assignment: CDR1 SGHTA and CDR2 FQGTGA. DNA of the CDR3: TGTGCCAGCGCCAGGGGGGCGGGATCGTCCTACGAGCAGTACTTC. This sequence encodes CASARGAGSSYEQYF.

This chain uses TRBV28 with TRBJ2-1; D is ambiguous. The CDR3 spans 14 residues. V was shortened by 5 bases and J by 4 bases, with 12 bases between the two germline ends. Germline V gives CDR1 MDHEN, CDR2 SYDVKM. In DNA, the CDR3 is TGTGCCAGCAGTACGGCTCTCTATTACAATGAGCAGTTCTTC. Its protein product is CASSTALYYNEQFF.

This clonotype was seen a few times. The chain uses TRBV7-2 and TRBJ2-5; TRBD1 might be the D (6 bases). CDR1 is SGHTA, CDR2 FQGNSA, per germline. V lost 1 base, J lost 5 bases, and 17 bases lay in between. The CDR3 covers 16 residues. The chain's CDR3 is CASSLVPGQSWETQYF. For the CDR3, the DNA is TGTGCCAGCAGCTTAGTCCCCGGACAGAGTTGGGAGACCCAGTACTTC. The full variable domain, completed using reference TRBV7-2 and TRBJ2-5, is GAGVSQSPSNKVTEKGKDVELRCDPISGHTALYWYRQSLGQGLEFLIYFQGNSAPDKSGLPSDRFSAERTGGSVSTLTIQRTQQEDSAVYLCASSLVPGQSWETQYFGPGTRLLVL.

The chain has TRBV7-9 and TRBJ1-3; D gene uncertain. Germline V gene data show CDR1 as SEHNR and CDR2 as FQNEAQ (reference sequence). The CDR3 loop spans 15 amino acids. V shed 3 bases and J shed 3 bases, with 12 bases lying between them. CDR3 sequence reads: CASSFSNYFGNTIYF. CDR3 sequence (DNA): TGTGCCAGCAGCTTTAGTAATTACTTTGGAAACACCATATATTTT.

V gene TRBV20-1 combines with J gene TRBJ2-7; 12 bases are a match to TRBD1. This CDR3 has 18 residues. V lost 6 bases and J lost 0; bases outside the gene matches: 15. The germline CDR1 and CDR2 sequences are DFQATT and SNEGSKA (reference sequence). CDR3 DNA: TGCAGTGCCTATCCGGGACAGGGGGCGGAAAAATTCTCCTACGAGCAGTACTTC. It translates to CSAYPGQGAEKFSYEQYF.

The V gene is TRBV20-1, the J gene TRBJ1-1; D is possibly TRBD1 (5 bases). The CDR3 length is 13 residues. Germline V CDR1 and CDR2: DFQATT, SNEGSKA (reference sequence). The V end lost 3 bases, the J end lost 3 bases, and 11 bases lay between the germline ends. Here the CDR3 reads CSASVGGDTEAFF. Written as DNA, the CDR3 is TGCAGTGCTAGCGTGGGGGGGGACACTGAAGCTTTCTTT.

This clonotype was picked up a small number of times. The genes are TRBV20-1 and TRBJ1-5, with no clear D. Trimming pared 4 bases from V and 3 bases from J, leaving 7 bases between. CDR1 and CDR2 from the germline V gene are DFQATT and SNEGSKA (reference sequence). This CDR3 has 12 residues. The CDR3 loop reads CSANGNNQPQHF. CDR3 sequence (DNA): TGCAGTGCTAACGGGAACAATCAGCCCCAGCATTTT.

The CDR3 nucleotides read TGTGCCAGCAGGAATTGGGACGGGTTTAATCAGCCCCAGCATTTT. Translating it yields CASRNWDGFNQPQHF. The chain combines TRBV2 with TRBJ1-5, with D maybe TRBD1 (5 bases). V was pared by 6 bases and J by 4 bases, with 16 bases between. CDR1 and CDR2 (germline): SNHLY, FYNNEI. CDR3 length: 15 residues.

A few counts support this clonotype. V is TRBV6-2 or TRBV6-3 and J is TRBJ1-2; perhaps TRBD1 as D (5 bases). CDR1 is MNHEY and CDR2 is SVGEGT in the germline V gene. V lost 11 bases and J lost 14, with 24 bases in between. This CDR3 is 12 amino acids long. CDR3 bases: TGTGCCTCCAAGGACGAGGGGCTCAGGGAAACCTTC. It translates to CASKDEGLRETF.

This clonotype was recorded a few times. The chain recombines TRBV6-2 or TRBV6-3 with TRBJ2-1; 8 positions agree with TRBD2. Germline-derived CDR1 and CDR2 are MNHEY and SVGEGT. With V trimmed by 0 bases and J by 9 bases, 1 base remained unmatched. CDR3 length: 13 amino acids. The CDR3 DNA reads as TGTGCCAGCAGTTACTCAACTAGCGGTGAGCAGTTCTTC. Encoded protein: CASSYSTSGEQFF.

The CDR3 loop is CASRSSRLTGSSYGYTF. DNA for the CDR3: TGTGCCAGCAGATCCTCACGATTAACAGGGTCTTCCTATGGCTACACCTTC. V and J are TRBV27 and TRBJ1-2; D may be TRBD1 (6 bases). Germline CDR1 reads MNHEY; CDR2 reads SMNVEV (reference sequence). The CDR3 extends over 17 amino acids. Trimming removed 6 bases at V and 4 bases at J, with 24 bases between.

V usage is TRBV20-1 and J usage is TRBJ2-1; TRBD2 agrees at 7 bases. The germline CDR1 and CDR2 sequences are DFQATT and SNEGSKA (reference sequence). J was trimmed by 6 bases and V by 6 bases; bases with no gene match: 11. The CDR3 totals 14 residues. CDR3 DNA sequence: TGCAGTGCGGCGGGGGTGCGCGGCCCCAATGAGCAGTTCTTC. It is translated as CSAAGVRGPNEQFF.

V is TRBV24-1 and J is TRBJ2-3; D gene uncertain. The CDR3 spans 13 residues. The germline V gene has CDR1 KGHDR and CDR2 SFDVKD. The V gene lost 7 bases and the J gene lost 2 bases, with 9 bases spanning the gap. CDR3 DNA sequence: TGTGCCACCAGACGAGAGGTCACAGATACGCAGTATTTT. Translated: CATRREVTDTQYF.

V usage is TRBV7-9 and J usage is TRBJ2-1; D could derive from TRBD1 or TRBD2 (6 bases each). The CDR3 is 13 residues long. V gave up 1 base and J gave up 8 bases, with 9 bases separating them. From germline, CDR1 is SEHNR and CDR2 FQNEAQ (reference sequence). The CDR3 nucleotides are TGTGCCAGCAGCTTAGGGGGGGCCTATGAGCAGTTCTTC. This sequence encodes CASSLGGAYEQFF.

The gene calls are TRBV20-1 and TRBJ2-3; 11 nucleotides line up with TRBD2. The CDR3 has 16 amino acids. Germline loops: CDR1 DFQATT, CDR2 SNEGSKA (reference sequence). The V and J ends lost 4 bases and 5 bases, in that order; junction bases with no gene match: 11. The CDR3 bases are TGCAGTGCTAAACCGCTACTAGCGGGAGATGAAGATACGCAGTATTTT. Translated: CSAKPLLAGDEDTQYF.

The chain carries TRBV7-2 and TRBJ1-1, with no clear D. CDR1 SGHTA and CDR2 FQGNSA come from the germline V gene. The CDR3 contains 13 residues. Trimming took 2 bases from V and 2 from J, leaving 6 bases between them. CDR3 sequence reads: CASSLHKNTEAFF. For the CDR3, the DNA is TGTGCCAGCAGCTTACACAAAAACACTGAAGCTTTCTTT. Drawing the rest from reference TRBV7-2 and TRBJ1-1, the complete variable domain is GAGVSQSPSNKVTEKGKDVELRCDPISGHTALYWYRQSLGQGLEFLIYFQGNSAPDKSGLPSDRFSAERTGGSVSTLTIQRTQQEDSAVYLCASSLHKNTEAFFGQGTRLTVV.

V and J are TRBV20-1 and TRBJ1-1; 8 nucleotides agree with TRBD1. Trimming at V came to 6 bases and at J to 1 base, leaving 4 bases not matched to a gene. This CDR3 is built from 13 residues. The germline V gene has CDR1 DFQATT and CDR2 SNEGSKA (reference sequence). In DNA, the CDR3 is TGCAGTGCGTACAGGGGGGGGAACACTGAAGCTTTCTTT. This codes for CSAYRGGNTEAFF.